A single sample is the source of the 22 T cell receptor beta chains below, sequenced in a study of T cell responses to AZD1222 COVID-19 vaccine. Profiling relied on immunoSEQ multiplex PCR, and the TCRdb table lists in-frame clones only, not all of them. Of 100,000 to 140,000 clones listed, 80% to 90% are singletons. The sequencing here drew on peripheral blood, taken on day 0 of AZD1222 vaccination. The source is an adult in good health.

This clone was observed a handful of times. The CDR3 nucleotides are TGTGCCAGCATCCCTCCGGGACAGGGGGCTGAGGGCTACACCTTC. This codes for CASIPPGQGAEGYTF. V usage is TRBV7-9 and J usage is TRBJ1-2; the match to TRBD1 covers 12 bases. Looked up from germline, CDR1 is SEHNR and CDR2 is FQNEAQ (reference sequence). The junction had 11 bases not matched to a gene; V was cut back by 7 bases and J by 8 bases. CDR3 length: 15 amino acids.

The chain links TRBV7-2 to TRBJ2-1; 10 nucleotides agree with TRBD2. The CDR3 has 15 amino acids. Germline lookup yields CDR1 SGHTA and CDR2 FQGNSA. J lost 8 bases, V lost 4 bases, and 8 bases had no gene match. The CDR3 nucleotides are TGTGCCAGCAGCTCTTTCGGAGCGGGAGGGGATGAGCAGTTCTTC. Its protein is CASSSFGAGGDEQFF.

The chain has TRBV19 and TRBJ1-3; 7 nucleotides align to TRBD1. This CDR3 is 14 amino acids long. The germline CDR1 and CDR2 sequences are LNHDA and SQIVND (reference sequence). With V trimmed by 3 bases and J by 5 bases, 4 bases remained unmatched. CDR3 sequence: CASSITTGRNTIYF. CDR3 bases: TGTGCCAGTAGTATCACGACAGGGAGAAACACCATATATTTT.

The chain uses TRBV24-1 and TRBJ2-3, with D tentatively TRBD1 (6 bases). There are 19 residues in the CDR3. With 0 bases removed from V and 0 bases from J, the gap between germline ends came to 18 bases. Germline CDR1 and CDR2: KGHDR and SFDVKD. The CDR3 sequence is CATSDLPPGQGKSTDTQYF. The CDR3 nucleotides read TGTGCCACCAGTGATTTGCCTCCCGGGCAGGGGAAAAGCACAGATACGCAGTATTTT.

The chain couples TRBV28 to TRBJ1-2, with 9 bases fitting TRBD1. V trimming: 9 bases; J trimming: 7 bases; junction bases outside the gene matches: 9. Germline CDR1 and CDR2: MDHEN and SYDVKM. The CDR3 spans 13 residues. The CDR3 DNA sequence: TGTGCCAGTAAACCGGGACAGGGCGGTGGCTACACCTTC. This gives the protein CASKPGQGGGYTF.

This chain connects TRBV3-1 (or the pseudogene TRBV3-2) to TRBJ1-2, with D unresolved. The CDR3 has 13 amino acids. The germline V gene encodes CDR1 LGHDT and CDR2 YNNKEL (reference sequence). V was shortened by 2 bases and J by 6 bases, with 10 bases between the two germline ends. This CDR3 is CASSQSEVDGYTF. DNA for the CDR3: TGTGCCAGCAGCCAATCGGAGGTCGATGGCTACACCTTC.

CDR3 in amino acids: CASSADMGETEAFF. DNA for the CDR3: TGTGCCAGCAGCGCAGACATGGGGGAGACTGAAGCTTTCTTT. V and J are TRBV7-9 and TRBJ1-1; a weak D match, TRBD1 (5 bases). CDR1 and CDR2 from the germline V gene are SEHNR and FQNEAQ (reference sequence). Trimming removed 5 bases at V and 5 bases at J, with 15 bases between. The CDR3 totals 14 residues.

This clone is termed medium-sized. J is TRBJ2-7 and V is TRBV9; TRBD1 or TRBD2 may be the D gene (5 bases each). Germline loops: CDR1 SGDLS, CDR2 YYNGEE. Trimming removed 0 bases from V and 5 bases from J, with 15 bases in between. CDR3 size: 15 residues. CDR3 bases: TGTGCCAGCAGCGTAGCGGCAGGGATGAGGGACGAGCAGTACTTC. Protein sequence: CASSVAAGMRDEQYF. The full variable domain, its missing parts supplied by reference TRBV9 and TRBJ2-7, is DSGVTQTPKHLITATGQRVTLRCSPRSGDLSVYWYQQSLDQGLQFLIQYYNGEERAKGNILERFSAQQFPDLHSELNLSSLELGDSALYFCASSVAAGMRDEQYFGPGTRLTVT.

The J gene is TRBJ1-2, the V gene TRBV28, with a weak D call TRBD1 (5 bases). The CDR3 extends over 16 amino acids. Trimming took off 3 bases at V and 4 bases at J, with 18 bases between the two ends. Looked up from germline, CDR1 is MDHEN and CDR2 is SYDVKM. Here the CDR3 reads CASSFFPGIGAYGYTF. In DNA, the CDR3 is TGTGCCAGCAGTTTTTTCCCCGGGATAGGGGCCTATGGCTACACCTTC.

This chain joins TRBV13 and TRBJ1-2; unclear D gene. CDR1 is PRHDT, CDR2 FYEKMQ, per germline (reference sequence). The CDR3 runs 13 residues. The V end was cut by 5 bases, the J end by 5 bases, with 12 bases between. CDR3 in amino acids: CASSDAGKYGYTF. The CDR3 DNA reads TGTGCCAGCAGCGATGCGGGGAAGTATGGCTACACCTTC.

The J gene is TRBJ2-2, the V gene TRBV7-3; D call uncertain. The CDR3 sequence is 15 residues long. Germline-derived CDR1 and CDR2 are SGHTA and FQGTGA. Trimming removed 1 base at V and 1 base at J, with 7 bases between. The CDR3 DNA is TGTGCCAGCAGCTTAAACGCGATGAACACCGGGGAGCTGTTTTTT. It is translated as CASSLNAMNTGELFF. Looking up the rest from reference TRBV7-3 and TRBJ2-2 gives the full variable domain: GAGVSQTPSNKVTEKGKYVELRCDPISGHTALYWYRQSLGQGPEFLIYFQGTGAADDSGLPNDRFFAVRPEGSVSTLKIQRTERGDSAVYLCASSLNAMNTGELFFGEGSRLTVL.

The chain carries TRBV4-1 and TRBJ1-3; D possibly corresponds to TRBD1 (6 bases). Trimming cost V 2 bases and J 4 bases, with 18 bases left between them. Germline V lookup: CDR1 MGHRA, CDR2 YSYEKL. This CDR3 region has 17 residues. The CDR3 region is CASSQSPRGAFGNTIYF. CDR3 nucleotide sequence: TGCGCCAGCAGCCAATCCCCCCGGGGGGCCTTCGGAAACACCATATATTTT.

The CDR3 sequence is CASSSLTGDGYTF. The CDR3 nucleotides are TGTGCCAGCAGTTCTTTAACAGGGGACGGCTACACCTTC. This chain uses TRBV6-5 with TRBJ1-2, with 7 positions matching TRBD1. Germline CDR1 reads MNHEY; CDR2 reads SVGAGI. This CDR3 has 13 residues. The V and J ends lost 4 bases and 8 bases, in that order; junction bases with no gene match: 7.

This clone has a single count. The chain has TRBV28 and TRBJ2-1; D may be TRBD1 (6 bases). From germline, CDR1 is MDHEN and CDR2 SYDVKM. CDR3 length: 12 amino acids. Trimming pared 4 bases from V and 13 bases from J, leaving 14 bases between. The CDR3 coding sequence is TGTGCCAGCAGTTCTCCCCACAGGGATCAGTTCTTC. Residues: CASSSPHRDQFF.

The V and J genes are TRBV7-2 and TRBJ1-4; D perhaps matches TRBD1 (5 bases). Germline V gene sequence: CDR1 SGHTA, CDR2 FQGNSA. The ends were cut back, 5 bases at V and 8 bases at J, with 18 bases in the middle. The CDR3 contains 15 residues. The CDR3 DNA follows: TGTGCCAGCAGCGCCCCGGGGGGTATAGGGGAAAAACTGTTTTTT. Translating gives CASSAPGGIGEKLFF.

The chain joins TRBV19 to TRBJ2-3; D perhaps matches TRBD2 (7 bases). The CDR3 runs 14 residues. Germline V gives CDR1 LNHDA, CDR2 SQIVND (reference sequence). The V gene lost 7 bases and the J gene lost 2 bases, with 13 bases spanning the gap. The CDR3 reads CASKGGQITDTQYF. The CDR3 DNA is TGTGCCAGTAAGGGGGGGCAGATCACAGATACGCAGTATTTT.

As to this clone: Sequence at one end of the junction differs from germline and may be a read error. The chain uses TRBV3-1 (or the pseudogene TRBV3-2) and TRBJ2-5; TRBD2 aligns across 8 bases. This CDR3 has 16 amino acids. Germline V CDR1 and CDR2: LGHDT, YNNKEL (reference sequence). This chain's CDR3 is CASSPRAGEGQEAQYF. The CDR3 bases are TGTGCCAGCAGCCCTCGAGCGGGAGAGGGCCAAGAGGCCCAGTACTTC.

V and J are TRBV11-3 and TRBJ2-1; possibly TRBD1 or TRBD2 for D (5 bases each). This CDR3 has 17 amino acids. Germline CDR1 is SGHNT and CDR2 is YENEEA. The V end lost 2 bases, the J end lost 6 bases, and 20 bases lay between the germline ends. The CDR3 nucleotides read TGTGCCAGCAGCTTAACCCGAGGGGTAGCACGAGGCAATGAGCAGTTCTTC. This codes for CASSLTRGVARGNEQFF. Based on the CDR3 plus reference TRBV11-3 and TRBJ2-1, the full variable domain is EAGVVQSPRYKIIEKKQPVAFWCNPISGHNTLYWYLQNLGQGPELLIRYENEEAVDDSQLPKDRFSAERLKGVDSTLKIQPAELGDSAVYLCASSLTRGVARGNEQFFGPGTRLTVL.

A few counts support this clone. The chain is built from TRBV7-2 and TRBJ2-7; 9 nucleotides agree with TRBD2. The germline V gene encodes CDR1 SGHTA and CDR2 FQGNSA. The V gene end was trimmed by 5 bases and the J gene end by 3 bases; junction bases not matched to a gene: 5. The CDR3 extends over 14 amino acids. The CDR3 reads CASSRSGSNYEQYF. CDR3 coding DNA: TGTGCCAGCAGCCGTAGCGGGAGTAACTACGAGCAGTACTTC.

The V call is TRBV27, the J call TRBJ1-1; no definite D call. Trimming took off 4 bases at V and 0 bases at J, with 6 bases between the two ends. Germline CDR1 reads MNHEY; CDR2 reads SMNVEV (reference sequence). CDR3 length equals 13 residues. The chain's CDR3 is CASSSTVNTEAFF. DNA of the CDR3: TGTGCCAGCAGTTCTACAGTGAACACTGAAGCTTTCTTT.

This chain connects TRBV5-4 to TRBJ1-6; possible D gene TRBD1, 5 bases. Germline values: CDR1 SGHNT, CDR2 YYREEE (reference sequence). V was clipped by 3 bases and J by 9 bases, with 13 bases between them. CDR3 length equals 14 residues. The chain's CDR3 is CASSWQGGISPLHF. The DNA for the CDR3 is TGTGCCAGCAGCTGGCAGGGAGGGATTTCACCCCTCCACTTT. The full variable domain, rest sourced from reference TRBV5-4 and TRBJ1-6, is ETGVTQSPTHLIKTRGQQVTLRCSSQSGHNTVSWYQQALGQGPQFIFQYYREEENGRGNFPPRFSGLQFPNYSSELNVNALELDDSALYLCASSWQGGISPLHFGNGTRLTVT.

V and J are TRBV5-1 and TRBJ2-2; D is uncertain. Trimming shortened V by 0 bases and J by 3 bases, and 6 bases separated the two germline ends. CDR1 is SGHRS and CDR2 is YFSETQ in the germline V gene. This CDR3 spans 14 amino acids. CDR3 sequence: CASSLAVDTGELFF. The CDR3 DNA reads TGCGCCAGCAGCTTGGCTGTGGACACCGGGGAGCTGTTTTTT. Full variable domain (missing parts from reference TRBV5-1 and TRBJ2-2): KAGVTQTPRYLIKTRGQQVTLSCSPISGHRSVSWYQQTPGQGLQFLFEYFSETQRNKGNFPGRFSGRQFSNSRSEMNVSTLELGDSALYLCASSLAVDTGELFFGEGSRLTVL.